This note documents a single TCR beta chain sequence. The data stem from a study of Ad26.COV2.S vaccination and SARS-CoV-2 variants. Treatment denoted: around 19 received Ad26.COV2.S at low or high dose, single or two shots; about 5 received placebo; per-sample allocation not given. The study sampled participants on day 63 after the first vaccine or placebo injection. The protocol was immunoSEQ multiplex PCR, while the TCRdb copy is restricted to in-frame clones and leaves out a portion. The sample has 350,000 to 550,000 clones, 85% to 90% seen once. This CDR3 region has 15 residues. The V gene lost 6 bases and the J gene lost 3 bases, with 18 bases spanning the gap. The germline CDR1 and CDR2 sequences are LNHDA and SQIVND (reference sequence).

Sequenced here: peripheral blood, sampled in a trial of Ad26.COV2.S vaccine versus placebo. The chain is built from TRBV19 and TRBJ2-7, with D tentatively TRBD1 (6 bases). The receptor was isolated from a person aged 18-65 years who received the Ad26.COV2.S COVID-19 vaccine or a placebo. The CDR3 DNA reads TGTGCCAGTAGCCTCGGGACATCCGAATACTACGAGCAGTACTTC. Translation gives CASSLGTSEYYEQYF.